Below, 29 T cell receptor beta chains from the same sample are listed, as sequenced in a study of identical twins. TCRdb reanalysed the 5' RACE reads using MiXCR and keeps one entry per CDR3 protein. The table records some 760,000 distinct CDR3 sequences, 18% of them present only once. This sample also appeared in a second study, on T cells expressing NK-cell markers.

The source material was PBMCs. These receptors all stem from a woman aged 18-29 years in good health.

The CDR3 nucleotides are TGTGCCAGCCGGGGCTCGATGTTTATAAATGAGCAGTTCTTC. As protein: CASRGSMFINEQFF. The chain couples TRBV12-3 or TRBV12-4 to TRBJ2-1; D is tentatively TRBD1 or TRBD2 (5 bases each). The CDR3 is made up of 14 amino acids. V lost 8 bases, J lost 7 bases, and 18 bases lay in between.

The rearrangement joins TRBV12-3 or TRBV12-4 to TRBJ2-1, with 8 bases identical to TRBD2. J gave up 9 bases and V 9 bases, and 10 bases lay outside the gene matches. This CDR3 region has 13 residues. DNA for the CDR3: TGTGCCAGTCACCTGAGCGGGGGTGGTGAGCAGTTCTTC. Protein product: CASHLSGGGEQFF.

This chain connects TRBV9 to TRBJ2-1; the match to TRBD2 covers 9 bases. CDR1 and CDR2 (germline): SGDLS, YYNGEE. The J segment lost 6 bases and the V segment lost 0 bases, leaving 4 bases of the junction unmatched. This CDR3 is 15 amino acids long. The chain's CDR3 is CASSVVAGGSNEQFF. Written as DNA, the CDR3 is TGTGCCAGCAGCGTAGTCGCGGGGGGGTCCAATGAGCAGTTCTTC. Full variable domain (rest looked up from reference TRBV9 and TRBJ2-1): DSGVTQTPKHLITATGQRVTLRCSPRSGDLSVYWYQQSLDQGLQFLIQYYNGEERAKGNILERFSAQQFPDLHSELNLSSLELGDSALYFCASSVVAGGSNEQFFGPGTRLTVL.

The V and J genes are TRBV5-5 and TRBJ2-7; 10 nucleotides agree with TRBD1. Germline V lookup: CDR1 SGHKS, CDR2 YYEKEE (reference sequence). The V segment lost 2 bases and the J segment 3 bases; nucleotides outside the gene matches: 5. The CDR3 runs 15 residues. CDR3: CASSLPGDRGYEQYF. CDR3 sequence (DNA): TGTGCCAGCAGCTTACCCGGGGACAGGGGCTACGAGCAGTACTTC.

The chain uses TRBV20-1 and TRBJ2-3; weak D call: TRBD2 (5 bases). V was clipped by 2 bases and J by 5 bases, with 11 bases between them. The germline gives CDR1 DFQATT, CDR2 SNEGSKA (reference sequence). CDR3 size: 13 residues. This CDR3 is CSARKLAVDTQYF. As DNA, the CDR3 is TGCAGTGCTAGAAAGCTAGCAGTAGATACGCAGTATTTT.

This clonotype was observed a handful of times. As DNA, the CDR3 is TGTGCCAGCAGTTACTCCACGGAGCTAGCGTCCCCCTACAATGAGCAGTTCTTC. It yields the protein CASSYSTELASPYNEQFF. The chain couples TRBV6-2 or TRBV6-3 to TRBJ2-1; tentative D call: TRBD2 (6 bases). This CDR3 comprises 18 residues. CDR1 MNHEY and CDR2 SVGEGT come from the germline V gene. The ends were cut back, 0 bases at V and 2 bases at J, with 17 bases in the middle.

The chain couples TRBV11-1 to TRBJ2-5, with 10 bases fitting TRBD2. The J segment lost 5 bases and the V segment lost 5 bases, leaving 17 bases of the junction unmatched. This CDR3 has 18 residues. Per the germline V gene, CDR1 is SGHAT and CDR2 is FQDESV (reference sequence). The CDR3 region is CASSDLLAGILLGETQYF. DNA of the CDR3: TGTGCCAGCAGCGACCTACTAGCGGGGATCCTCCTCGGCGAGACCCAGTACTTC.

This clonotype was counted between two and nine times. The chain is built from TRBV10-3 and TRBJ2-7, with no clear D. This CDR3 spans 12 amino acids. V shed 4 bases and J shed 0 bases, with 4 bases lying between them. CDR1 and CDR2 (germline): ENHRY, SYGVKD. The CDR3: CAISVTSYEQYF. CDR3 bases: TGTGCCATCAGTGTAACCTCCTACGAGCAGTACTTC.

In this sample, this clonotype turned up once. This chain uses TRBV18 with TRBJ1-1, with D maybe TRBD1 (5 bases). The V gene lost 4 bases and the J gene lost 8 bases, with 14 bases spanning the gap. The CDR3 is made up of 13 amino acids. The germline CDR1 and CDR2 sequences are KGHSH and LQKENI. DNA for the CDR3: TGTGCCAGCTCACGGAACCAGGGAACCGAAGCTTTCTTT. Translating it yields CASSRNQGTEAFF. Looking up the rest from reference TRBV18 and TRBJ1-1 gives the full variable domain: NAGVMQNPRHLVRRRGQEARLRCSPMKGHSHVYWYRQLPEEGLKFMVYLQKENIIDESGMPKERFSAEFPKEGPSILRIQQVVRGDSAAYFCASSRNQGTEAFFGQGTRLTVV.

V is TRBV7-2 and J is TRBJ2-7; perhaps D is TRBD1 or TRBD2 (5 bases each). V lost 3 bases and J 3 bases, leaving 15 bases between the germline ends. The CDR3 extends over 15 amino acids. The germline CDR1 and CDR2 sequences are SGHTA and FQGNSA. Written as DNA, the CDR3 is TGTGCCAGCAGCTTGGGACCAAGCAGAGACTACGAGCAGTACTTC. This codes for CASSLGPSRDYEQYF. The full variable domain, in which reference TRBV7-2 and TRBJ2-7 provide the parts outside the CDR3, is GAGVSQSPSNKVTEKGKDVELRCDPISGHTALYWYRQSLGQGLEFLIYFQGNSAPDKSGLPSDRFSAERTGGSVSTLTIQRTQQEDSAVYLCASSLGPSRDYEQYFGPGTRLTVT.

The V gene is TRBV10-3, the J gene TRBJ2-1, with a tentative D call TRBD1 (5 bases). CDR1 and CDR2 from the germline V gene are ENHRY and SYGVKD. The V end lost 10 bases, the J end lost 1 base, and 14 bases lay between the germline ends. The CDR3 is made up of 14 amino acids. The CDR3 loop is CATQMGPSYNEQFF. The CDR3 DNA is TGTGCCACCCAGATGGGGCCATCCTACAATGAGCAGTTCTTC.

CDR3 in DNA: TGCGCCAGCAGCGCGGGACAGGTACACACTGAAGCTTTCTTT. This encodes CASSAGQVHTEAFF. This chain uses TRBV5-1 with TRBJ1-1; 8 bases map to TRBD1. Germline loops: CDR1 SGHRS, CDR2 YFSETQ. The CDR3 loop spans 14 amino acids. V was pared by 4 bases and J by 3 bases, with 5 bases of the junction left unmatched.

The gene calls are TRBV5-1 and TRBJ2-3, with a tentative D call TRBD2 (7 bases). V lost 1 base, J lost 1 base, and 13 bases lay in between. Germline CDR1 is SGHRS and CDR2 is YFSETQ. The CDR3 covers 16 residues. The CDR3 reads CASSLTRRGRTDTQYF. The DNA of the CDR3 is TGCGCCAGCAGCTTGACCCGGCGGGGGCGCACAGATACGCAGTATTTT.

This rearrangement joins TRBV20-1 to TRBJ2-5; the D is unclear. Germline CDR1 and CDR2: DFQATT and SNEGSKA (reference sequence). The V gene lost 0 bases and the J gene lost 1 base, with 9 bases spanning the gap. The CDR3 covers 14 residues. CDR3 DNA: TGCAGTGCTAGAGAATGGCCTATCCAAGAGACCCAGTACTTC. Translation gives CSAREWPIQETQYF.

In its sample, this clonotype was seen many times. The chain is built from TRBV29-1 and TRBJ1-2, with D unresolved. Trimming shortened V by 7 bases and J by 5 bases, and 14 bases separated the two germline ends. Looked up from germline, CDR1 is SQVTM and CDR2 is ANQGSEA. The CDR3 has 12 amino acids. The CDR3 nucleotides read TGCAGCGACCTTACAATGGGGTATGGCTACACCTTC. The encoded protein is CSDLTMGYGYTF.

This clonotype was picked up a small number of times. J is TRBJ2-1 and V is TRBV20-1, with 7 nucleotides matching TRBD1. V gave up 1 base and J gave up 2 bases; unmatched junction bases: 5. Per germline, CDR1 DFQATT and CDR2 SNEGSKA (reference sequence). CDR3 length: 15 amino acids. CDR3: CSARAPGQTYNEQFF. CDR3 bases: TGCAGTGCTAGAGCCCCGGGACAGACCTACAATGAGCAGTTCTTC.

A few counts support this clonotype. The V gene is TRBV6-7, the J gene TRBJ2-1; the D call may be TRBD1 or TRBD2 (5 bases each). TRBV6-7 is recorded as an ORF, its role being uncertain. The CDR3 totals 17 residues. The V end lost 2 bases, the J end lost 0 bases, and 14 bases lay between the germline ends. The CDR3 sequence is CASSYPGTPSSYNEQFF. The CDR3 DNA follows: TGTGCCAGCAGTTACCCCGGGACGCCCAGCTCCTACAATGAGCAGTTCTTC.

The chain joins TRBV7-6 to TRBJ2-1; TRBD1 aligns across 12 bases. Trimming at V came to 2 bases and at J to 5 bases, leaving 7 bases not matched to a gene. Per the germline V gene, CDR1 is SGHVS and CDR2 is FNYEAQ. This CDR3 is built from 17 residues. The CDR3 is CASSLITGDRGHNEQFF. The CDR3 DNA is TGTGCCAGCAGCTTAATCACGGGGGACAGGGGGCACAATGAGCAGTTCTTC.

This clonotype has a handful of counts. The chain combines TRBV7-9 with TRBJ1-4, with a weak D call TRBD1 (5 bases). The CDR3 spans 15 residues. Trimming removed 3 bases at V and 11 bases at J, with 19 bases between. The germline CDR1 and CDR2 sequences are SEHNR and FQNEAQ (reference sequence). The CDR3 reads CASSLAGTLDAKLFF. CDR3 DNA: TGTGCCAGCAGCTTGGCCGGGACCCTGGATGCTAAACTGTTTTTT.

This clonotype was seen a handful of times. The V gene is TRBV20-1, the J gene TRBJ2-3; possible D gene TRBD2, 6 bases. The V and J ends lost 0 bases and 7 bases respectively, with 17 bases between them. This CDR3 contains 15 residues. Per germline, CDR1 DFQATT and CDR2 SNEGSKA (reference sequence). DNA for the CDR3: TGCAGTGCTAGAGATAACCGGGGGTCGATGAATACGCAGTATTTT. Its protein product is CSARDNRGSMNTQYF.

This clonotype was seen more than once but under ten times. V usage is TRBV7-2 and J usage is TRBJ1-1; D uncertain. This CDR3 is 16 amino acids long. Trimming removed 2 bases from V and 1 base from J, with 14 bases in between. CDR1 SGHTA and CDR2 FQGNSA come from the germline V gene. The CDR3, as DNA: TGTGCCAGCAGCTTACGTCAGGTGGCAGGGAACACTGAAGCTTTCTTT. It yields the protein CASSLRQVAGNTEAFF.

In this sample, this clonotype turned up many times. This chain joins TRBV12-3 or TRBV12-4 and TRBJ2-5, with D perhaps being TRBD1 or TRBD2 (5 bases each). V lost 8 bases, J lost 6 bases, and 16 bases lay in between. This CDR3 has 13 residues. CDR3 residues: CASGQGPNKTQYF. The CDR3, as DNA: TGTGCCAGCGGCCAGGGACCGAACAAGACCCAGTACTTC.

The gene calls are TRBV20-1 and TRBJ2-3; 7 positions agree with TRBD2. The length of the CDR3 is 14 residues. V was pared by 3 bases and J by 4 bases, with 7 bases of the junction left unmatched. The germline gives CDR1 DFQATT, CDR2 SNEGSKA (reference sequence). CDR3 in DNA: TGCAGTGCTAGCGAGCGGGGAAGATCAGATACGCAGTATTTT. It specifies CSASERGRSDTQYF.

This clonotype was seen a handful of times. The J gene is TRBJ2-1, the V gene TRBV24-1, with 8 bases lining up with TRBD2. The CDR3 runs to 17 residues. The J segment lost 6 bases and the V segment lost 2 bases, leaving 11 bases of the junction unmatched. Germline V CDR1 and CDR2: KGHDR, SFDVKD. The CDR3 spells CATSDSVSGTHLNEQFF. The CDR3 bases are TGTGCCACCAGTGATTCTGTTAGCGGGACGCATCTCAATGAGCAGTTCTTC.

This clonotype was seen more than once but under ten times. The chain has TRBV20-1 and TRBJ1-1, with a tentative D call TRBD1 (6 bases). The CDR3 is 14 amino acids. CDR1 is DFQATT, CDR2 SNEGSKA, per germline (reference sequence). The V end lost 3 bases, the J end lost 4 bases, and 15 bases lay between the germline ends. The CDR3 DNA sequence: TGCAGTGCTAGCGGGGGGCTTGGTCGCACTGAAGCTTTCTTT. This encodes CSASGGLGRTEAFF.

The genes are TRBV4-3 and TRBJ1-2; D might be TRBD1 (6 bases). V lost 3 bases and J 7 bases, leaving 18 bases between the germline ends. The CDR3 sequence is 15 residues long. In germline, CDR1 is LGHNA, CDR2 YSLEER. The CDR3 loop is CASSQAATGYSGYTF. For the CDR3, the DNA is TGCGCCAGCAGCCAGGCCGCCACAGGGTACTCTGGCTACACCTTC.

CDR3 amino acids: CASSQGPTSGNYNEQFF. CDR3 DNA: TGCGCCAGCAGCCAAGGCCCCACTAGCGGGAATTACAATGAGCAGTTCTTC. The chain couples TRBV4-3 to TRBJ2-1, with 10 bases that match TRBD2. The germline V gene encodes CDR1 LGHNA and CDR2 YSLEER. There are 17 residues in the CDR3. Unmatched junction bases numbered 7, after V lost 1 base and J lost 4 bases.

This clonotype appeared a few times. The rearrangement links TRBV12-3 or TRBV12-4 to TRBJ2-3; D uncertain. The V end lost 0 bases, the J end lost 1 base, and 20 bases lay between the germline ends. This CDR3 spans 19 amino acids. CDR3 sequence: CASSLAPPSRSEGTDTQYF. The CDR3 nucleotides read TGTGCCAGCAGTTTAGCACCTCCGTCGCGTAGTGAGGGCACAGATACGCAGTATTTT.

This clonotype occurred once. This chain joins TRBV7-6 and TRBJ2-7; maybe TRBD2 (7 bases). With 1 base removed from V and 3 bases from J, the gap between germline ends came to 13 bases. The CDR3 has 15 amino acids. CDR1 is SGHVS, CDR2 FNYEAQ, per germline. CDR3 amino acids: CASSLGGGRNYEQYF. The CDR3 coding sequence is TGTGCCAGCAGCTTAGGGGGGGGCCGAAACTACGAGCAGTACTTC. The whole variable domain, remainder taken from reference TRBV7-6 and TRBJ2-7, is GAGVSQSPRYKVTKRGQDVALRCDPISGHVSLYWYRQALGQGPEFLTYFNYEAQQDKSGLPNDRFSAERPEGSISTLTIQRTEQRDSAMYRCASSLGGGRNYEQYFGPGTRLTVT.